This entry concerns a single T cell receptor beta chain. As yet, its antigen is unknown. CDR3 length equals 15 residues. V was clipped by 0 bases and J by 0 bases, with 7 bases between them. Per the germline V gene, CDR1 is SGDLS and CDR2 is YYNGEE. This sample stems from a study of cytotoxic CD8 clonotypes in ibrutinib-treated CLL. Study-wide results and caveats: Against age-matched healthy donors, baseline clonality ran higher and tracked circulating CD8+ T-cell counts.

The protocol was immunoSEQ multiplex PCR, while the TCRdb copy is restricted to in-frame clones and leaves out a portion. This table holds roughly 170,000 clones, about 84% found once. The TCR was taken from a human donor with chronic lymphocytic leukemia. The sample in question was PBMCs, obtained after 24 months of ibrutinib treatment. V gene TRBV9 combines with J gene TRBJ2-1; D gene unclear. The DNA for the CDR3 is TGTGCCAGCAGCGTAGACGGCGGCTCCTACAATGAGCAGTTCTTC. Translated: CASSVDGGSYNEQFF. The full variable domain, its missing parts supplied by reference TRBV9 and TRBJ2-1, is DSGVTQTPKHLITATGQRVTLRCSPRSGDLSVYWYQQSLDQGLQFLIQYYNGEERAKGNILERFSAQQFPDLHSELNLSSLELGDSALYFCASSVDGGSYNEQFFGPGTRLTVL.